The present T cell receptor (beta chain) was sequenced within a study of T cell responses to AZD1222 COVID-19 vaccine. Regarding the study as a whole: Scientists sampled the repertoires only once the peak T cell response had passed. Females made up more of the donors, who were largely white British, and clonal diversity may have come out too low.

Details on this clone: Antigen specificity is unknown.

The table came from immunoSEQ multiplex PCR; TCRdb's copy has only in-frame clones and leaves some out. In the table there are about 85,000 clones, less than 85% of which are singletons. Combined were second doses at about 4 or about 12 weeks. The CDR3 runs 15 residues. Trimming took 1 base from V and 7 from J, leaving 17 bases between them. CDR1 is SGHDN, CDR2 FVKESK, per germline. The TCR was taken from an adult who received the AZD1222 COVID-19 vaccine. Source: peripheral blood, taken 28 days after the second AZD1222 dose. V is TRBV14 and J is TRBJ2-7; D is possibly TRBD1 (5 bases). For the CDR3, the DNA is TGTGCCAGCAGCCAAGTTAGGCAGGGTGCAGGGGAGCAGTACTTC. This gives the protein CASSQVRQGAGEQYF.